This is a list of T cell receptor beta chains from one sample in a study of blood T cells in healthy people across ages. TCRdb analysed the 5' RACE reads with MiXCR anew, one entry per CDR3 protein. The data contain about 1.6 million distinct CDR3 sequences, about 31% of them singletons. Material for sequencing was blood. These receptor sequences come from a woman aged 30 to 39 in good health. CDR3s include the opening cysteine and the closing phenylalanine or tryptophan. Fields, in order: D gene, V gene, J gene, clone size, CDR3 protein, CDR3 DNA. A D gene is named only where the DNA matches it firmly. Expanded clones are given a class, and other clones once, few, many or no size at all.

D: -; V: TRBV5-1; J: TRBJ2-1; size: -; CDR3: CASSLAGGAYEQFF; DNA: TGCGCCAGCAGCCTGGCTGGGGGGGCCTATGAGCAGTTCTTC
D: TRBD2; V: TRBV5-1; J: TRBJ2-7; size: few; CDR3: CASSLESGREEQYF; DNA: TGCGCCAGCAGCTTGGAAAGCGGGAGAGAAGAGCAGTACTTC
D: -; V: TRBV5-1; J: TRBJ2-7; size: -; CDR3: CASSFYGYGEQYF; DNA: TGCGCCAGCAGCTTTTATGGTTACGGCGAGCAGTACTTC
D: -; V: TRBV10-1; J: TRBJ2-7; size: -; CDR3: CASRKDSVDEQYF; DNA: TGCGCCAGCAGGAAGGATTCGGTGGACGAGCAGTACTTC
D: -; V: TRBV4-2; J: TRBJ1-4; size: few; CDR3: CASSQDGGAVYEKLFF; DNA: TGTGCCAGCAGCCAAGATGGCGGGGCGGTTTATGAAAAACTGTTTTTT
D: TRBD1; V: TRBV20-1; J: TRBJ2-3; size: -; CDR3: CSASGQGATNTQYF; DNA: TGCAGTGCTTCGGGACAGGGGGCCACAAATACGCAGTATTTT
D: TRBD1; V: TRBV30; J: TRBJ2-3; size: few; CDR3: CAWSPGQGIVTDTQYF; DNA: TGTGCCTGGAGTCCAGGACAGGGGATTGTGACAGATACGCAGTATTTT
D: -; V: TRBV5-5; J: TRBJ1-2; size: -; CDR3: CASSFATGHYGYTF; DNA: TGTGCCAGCAGCTTCGCTACAGGGCACTATGGCTACACCTTC
D: TRBD1; V: TRBV9; J: TRBJ2-1; size: -; CDR3: CASSLPGTGGWHEQFF; DNA: TGTGCCAGCAGCTTACCCGGGACAGGGGGCTGGCATGAGCAGTTCTTC
D: TRBD2; V: TRBV27; J: TRBJ2-7; size: -; CDR3: CASSFSGGEENYEQYF; DNA: TGTGCCAGCAGTTTCAGCGGGGGGGAGGAGAACTACGAGCAGTACTTC
D: TRBD1; V: TRBV20-1; J: TRBJ1-5; size: few; CDR3: CSANRGSSNQPQHF; DNA: TGCAGTGCTAACAGGGGGTCTAGCAATCAGCCCCAGCATTTT
D: TRBD2; V: TRBV11-2; J: TRBJ2-2; size: -; CDR3: CASSTRTSGTGELFF; DNA: TGTGCCAGCAGTACCAGGACTAGCGGTACCGGGGAGCTGTTTTTT
D: -; V: TRBV5-1; J: TRBJ2-1; size: few; CDR3: CASVPGEGGYNEQFF; DNA: TGCGCCAGCGTACCCGGGGAGGGGGGGTACAATGAGCAGTTCTTC
D: -; V: TRBV6-6; J: TRBJ1-6; size: -; CDR3: CASSPVAGANSPLHF; DNA: TGTGCCAGCAGCCCCGTAGCAGGGGCGAATTCACCCCTCCACTTT
D: -; V: TRBV20-1; J: TRBJ1-6; size: few; CDR3: CSASGEGSLNSPLHF; DNA: TGCAGTGCTAGTGGTGAGGGAAGCTTGAATTCACCCCTCCACTTT
D: TRBD2; V: TRBV27; J: TRBJ2-5; size: -; CDR3: CASTAGVGRVETQYF; DNA: TGTGCCAGCACGGCGGGAGTTGGCCGGGTAGAGACCCAGTACTTC
D: -; V: TRBV20-1; J: TRBJ2-7; size: once; CDR3: CSARDPRANEQYF; DNA: TGCAGTGCTAGAGATCCGCGGGCTAACGAGCAGTACTTC
D: TRBD1; V: TRBV6-2/TRBV6-3; J: TRBJ1-1; size: -; CDR3: CASSYQGGAPEAFF; DNA: TGTGCCAGCAGTTACCAGGGGGGAGCACCTGAAGCTTTCTTT
D: -; V: TRBV29-1; J: TRBJ2-1; size: -; CDR3: CSVDIDRGNYNEQFF; DNA: TGCAGCGTTGATATCGATCGTGGGAACTACAATGAGCAGTTCTTC
D: -; V: TRBV9; J: TRBJ2-7; size: -; CDR3: CASSVGEIPYEQYF; DNA: TGTGCCAGCAGCGTAGGAGAGATTCCATACGAGCAGTACTTC
D: TRBD1; V: TRBV27; J: TRBJ2-5; size: few; CDR3: CASSGAGTAPETQYF; DNA: TGTGCCAGCAGCGGAGCCGGGACAGCTCCGGAGACCCAGTACTTC
D: -; V: TRBV20-1; J: TRBJ1-2; size: -; CDR3: CSASYGGGYGHTF; DNA: TGCAGTGCTAGTTACGGGGGCGGCTATGGCCACACCTTC
D: TRBD1; V: TRBV30; J: TRBJ1-5; size: few; CDR3: CAWSPGGHQPQHF; DNA: TGTGCCTGGAGCCCAGGGGGCCATCAGCCCCAGCATTTT
D: -; V: TRBV20-1; J: TRBJ2-1; size: -; CDR3: CSATVGSGGGYNEQFF; DNA: TGCAGTGCTACGGTGGGGAGCGGAGGGGGGTACAATGAGCAGTTCTTC
D: -; V: TRBV15; J: TRBJ2-5; size: few; CDR3: CATSTEETQYF; DNA: TGTGCCACCAGCACCGAAGAGACCCAGTACTTC
D: -; V: TRBV5-1; J: TRBJ2-7; size: many; CDR3: CASSLSVFSEQYF; DNA: TGCGCCAGCAGCTTGTCAGTCTTCTCCGAGCAGTACTTC
D: -; V: TRBV6-2/TRBV6-3; J: TRBJ1-6; size: -; CDR3: CATTRGKGSPLHF; DNA: TGTGCCACCACGAGGGGTAAGGGATCACCCCTCCACTTT
D: -; V: TRBV29-1; J: TRBJ2-7; size: -; CDR3: CSVEPIDSGNEQYF; DNA: TGCAGCGTTGAACCGATCGACAGTGGAAACGAGCAGTACTTC
D: -; V: TRBV5-1; J: TRBJ2-4; size: few; CDR3: CASSQGSKNIQYF; DNA: TGCGCCAGCAGCCAGGGTTCCAAAAACATTCAGTACTTC
D: TRBD2; V: TRBV6-6; J: TRBJ2-1; size: -; CDR3: CASSYIAGRCNEQFF; DNA: TGTGCCAGCAGTTATATAGCGGGGCGGTGCAATGAGCAGTTCTTC
D: -; V: TRBV4-1; J: TRBJ2-6; size: -; CDR3: CASSPSEGIGANVLTF; DNA: TGCGCCAGCAGCCCGTCGGAAGGGATTGGGGCCAACGTCCTGACTTTC
D: -; V: TRBV20-1; J: TRBJ2-3; size: -; CDR3: CSARGGEQYF; DNA: TGCAGTGCTAGAGGGGGCGAGCAGTATTTT
D: -; V: TRBV4-1; J: TRBJ2-3; size: many; CDR3: CASSQISAGIDEDTQYF; DNA: TGCGCCAGCAGCCAAATCTCGGCAGGGATAGATGAAGATACGCAGTATTTT
D: TRBD2; V: TRBV7-8; J: TRBJ2-7; size: -; CDR3: CASSHLLIGDSGGSYEQYF; DNA: TGTGCCAGCAGCCACCTCCTCATAGGGGATAGCGGGGGGTCTTACGAGCAGTACTTC
D: -; V: TRBV30; J: TRBJ2-3; size: -; CDR3: CAWSWAGMADTQYF; DNA: TGTGCCTGGAGTTGGGCAGGGATGGCAGATACGCAGTATTTT
D: TRBD2; V: TRBV3-1; J: TRBJ2-5; size: many; CDR3: CASSSNQAGVNQETQYF; DNA: TGTGCCAGCAGCTCAAACCAGGCGGGGGTTAACCAAGAGACCCAGTACTTC
D: -; V: TRBV6-5; J: TRBJ1-1; size: -; CDR3: CASRMENTEAFF; DNA: TGTGCCAGCAGGATGGAAAACACTGAAGCTTTCTTT
D: -; V: TRBV9; J: TRBJ1-4; size: -; CDR3: CASSVDRGTTNEKLFF; DNA: TGTGCCAGCAGCGTAGACCGGGGAACAACTAATGAAAAACTGTTTTTT
D: -; V: TRBV6-6; J: TRBJ1-1; size: few; CDR3: CASSHGTAQAFF; DNA: TGTGCCAGCAGCCATGGGACGGCCCAAGCTTTCTTT
D: TRBD2; V: TRBV10-3; J: TRBJ2-2; size: -; CDR3: CAISGGLAAAWGTEELFF; DNA: TGTGCCATCAGTGGGGGACTAGCGGCCGCGTGGGGCACCGAGGAGCTGTTTTTT
D: TRBD1; V: TRBV2; J: TRBJ1-6; size: -; CDR3: CASSAEGGGRSNSPLHF; DNA: TGTGCCAGCAGTGCCGAGGGAGGGGGCCGGAGTAATTCACCCCTCCACTTT
D: -; V: TRBV11-2; J: TRBJ2-1; size: -; CDR3: CASTSRDPSSYNEQFF; DNA: TGTGCCAGCACCAGCCGGGACCCGAGCTCCTACAATGAGCAGTTCTTC
D: -; V: TRBV3-1; J: TRBJ2-1; size: -; CDR3: CASSPAPLAEGANEQFF; DNA: TGTGCCAGCAGCCCAGCCCCTTTAGCGGAAGGGGCGAATGAGCAGTTCTTC
D: -; V: TRBV6-1; J: TRBJ1-2; size: few; CDR3: CASSVRVQGYTF; DNA: TGTGCCAGCAGTGTGAGGGTGCAGGGCTACACCTTC
D: -; V: TRBV7-9; J: TRBJ2-1; size: many; CDR3: CASTVISYNEQFF; DNA: TGTGCCAGCACCGTAATCTCCTACAATGAGCAGTTCTTC
D: -; V: TRBV30; J: TRBJ2-3; size: -; CDR3: CAWSVGSVGTDTQYF; DNA: TGTGCCTGGAGTGTTGGGTCAGTAGGTACAGATACGCAGTATTTT
D: -; V: TRBV7-3; J: TRBJ2-7; size: few; CDR3: CASSFGSMDEQYF; DNA: TGTGCCAGCAGCTTCGGTAGTATGGACGAGCAGTACTTC
D: -; V: TRBV5-1; J: TRBJ2-2; size: -; CDR3: CASSPRQDQTGELFF; DNA: TGCGCCAGCAGCCCGAGACAGGATCAAACCGGGGAGCTGTTTTTT
D: TRBD2; V: TRBV3-1; J: TRBJ2-1; size: -; CDR3: CASSPPTSGGIYNEQFF; DNA: TGTGCCAGCAGCCCGCCGACTAGCGGGGGCATCTACAATGAGCAGTTCTTC
D: -; V: TRBV3-1; J: TRBJ2-1; size: many; CDR3: CASSLLSPGEQFF; DNA: TGTGCCAGCAGCCTTCTCTCCCCAGGAGAGCAGTTCTTC
D: -; V: TRBV20-1; J: TRBJ1-2; size: -; CDR3: CSAEAAGYTF; DNA: TGCAGTGCTGAAGCCGCTGGCTACACCTTC
D: TRBD1; V: TRBV9; J: TRBJ1-2; size: -; CDR3: CASSPRDRGNGYTF; DNA: TGTGCCAGCAGCCCTCGGGACAGGGGGAATGGCTACACCTTC
D: -; V: TRBV20-1; J: TRBJ1-2; size: many; CDR3: CSARGDLEYGYTF; DNA: TGCAGTGCTAGAGGGGATTTAGAGTATGGCTACACCTTC
D: -; V: TRBV3-1; J: TRBJ2-2; size: -; CDR3: CASSQVGGPNTGELFF; DNA: TGTGCCAGCAGCCAAGTTGGGGGCCCCAACACCGGGGAGCTGTTTTTT